What follows are 30 T cell receptor beta chains derived from one specimen sequenced in a study of T cell repertoires in cytomegalovirus infection. Their specific antigens are unknown. TCRdb re-called the reads with MiXCR, one entry per CDR3 protein. Here the sample spans about 830,000 distinct CDR3 sequences, roughly 33% being singletons. The specimen comprised cultured CD8+ T cells from PBMCs, sampled from culture after CMV antigen stimulation. These receptors were obtained from a human donor in good health (CMV status not recorded). Some clones in this sample may be carry-over from other donors' samples.

In this sample, this clonotype turned up a few times. The V and J genes are TRBV6-6 and TRBJ2-5; 12 nucleotides line up with TRBD2. The V gene end was trimmed by 7 bases and the J gene end by 5 bases; junction bases not matched to a gene: 8. The germline gives CDR1 MNHNY, CDR2 SVGAGI (reference sequence). The CDR3 loop spans 15 amino acids. The CDR3 nucleotides are TGTGCCAGCAACCTAGCGGGGGGGCCAGGGGAGACCCAGTACTTC. It yields the protein CASNLAGGPGETQYF.

This clonotype was seen more than once but under ten times. The chain joins TRBV4-1 to TRBJ1-1; D remains unclear. V lost 2 bases, J lost 1 base, and 11 bases lay in between. Germline V CDR1 and CDR2: MGHRA, YSYEKL. The CDR3 length is 15 residues. CDR3 DNA: TGCGCCAGCAGCCAATCGTGGGCTTCGAACACTGAAGCTTTCTTT. It specifies CASSQSWASNTEAFF.

This sequence joins TRBV27 and TRBJ2-7, with TRBD1 identical over 9 bases. V shed 6 bases and J 3 bases; nucleotides not matched to a gene: 9. The CDR3 is made up of 15 amino acids. Germline V gene data show CDR1 as MNHEY and CDR2 as SMNVEV (reference sequence). The CDR3 DNA follows: TGTGCCAGCAGCCTTTCCGGACAGGGGTTCTACGAGCAGTACTTC. It yields the protein CASSLSGQGFYEQYF.

As concerns this clonotype: Relative to the germline gene, one junction end is altered; a read error may explain this. This chain uses TRBV5-5 with TRBJ1-1; possibly TRBD1 for D (5 bases). Germline V lookup: CDR1 SGHKS, CDR2 YYEKEE (reference sequence). CDR3 length: 13 amino acids. CDR3 sequence (DNA): TGTGCCAGCAGCTGGGGCGGGAACGCTGAAGCTTTCTTT. This translates into CASSWGGNAEAFF. The whole variable domain, filled in from reference TRBV5-5 and TRBJ1-1, reads DAGVTQSPTHLIKTRGQQVTLRCSPISGHKSVSWYQQVLGQGPQFIFQYYEKEERGRGNFPDRFSARQFPNYSSELNVNALLLGDSALYLCASSWGGNAEAFFGQGTRLTVV.

This clonotype has a handful of counts. The J gene is TRBJ2-7, the V gene TRBV4-1; 10 nucleotides align to TRBD1. CDR3 length: 17 residues. The junction had 11 bases not matched to a gene; V was cut back by 1 base and J by 5 bases. Per germline, CDR1 MGHRA and CDR2 YSYEKL. The CDR3 DNA sequence: TGCGCCAGCAGCCAAGTGGGACAGGGGATAGTTGGAGACGAGCAGTACTTC. It is translated as CASSQVGQGIVGDEQYF.

The genes are TRBV4-3 and TRBJ2-1; TRBD1 matches 11 bases. The junction had 11 bases not matched to a gene; V was cut back by 0 bases and J by 7 bases. This CDR3 is 18 amino acids long. The germline gives CDR1 LGHNA, CDR2 YSLEER. CDR3 region: CASSQDWGTGGFWNEQFF. CDR3 DNA sequence: TGCGCCAGCAGCCAAGATTGGGGGACAGGGGGTTTTTGGAATGAGCAGTTCTTC.

The chain links TRBV27 to TRBJ2-3; D unresolved. Germline assignment: CDR1 MNHEY and CDR2 SMNVEV (reference sequence). The CDR3 contains 14 residues. The V end lost 3 bases, the J end lost 0 bases, and 7 bases lay between the germline ends. The CDR3 loop reads CASSFAGSTDTQYF. The CDR3 nucleotides read TGTGCCAGCAGTTTTGCCGGGAGCACAGATACGCAGTATTTT.

V gene TRBV2 combines with J gene TRBJ2-3, with 7 bases matching TRBD2. The germline gives CDR1 SNHLY, CDR2 FYNNEI. This CDR3 is built from 15 residues. V gave up 6 bases and J gave up 0 bases; unmatched junction bases: 6. The CDR3 coding sequence is TGTGCCAGCAGCGGACTAGGTTCTAGCACAGATACGCAGTATTTT. Amino acid sequence: CASSGLGSSTDTQYF. Full variable domain (remainder filled in from reference TRBV2 and TRBJ2-3): EPEVTQTPSHQVTQMGQEVILRCVPISNHLYFYWYRQILGQKVEFLVSFYNNEISEKSEIFDDQFSVERPDGSNFTLKIRSTKLEDSAMYFCASSGLGSSTDTQYFGPGTRLTVL.

V is TRBV15 and J is TRBJ2-2; 7 bases are a match to TRBD2. This CDR3 region has 17 residues. CDR1 and CDR2 from the germline V gene are LNHNV and YYDKDF (reference sequence). V lost 3 bases and J lost 5; bases outside the gene matches: 12. As DNA, the CDR3 is TGTGCCACCAGCAGTATGACTAGCTCGTTGGGGACCGGGGAGCTGTTTTTT. Amino acid sequence: CATSSMTSSLGTGELFF. Filled out from reference TRBV15 and TRBJ2-2, the complete variable domain reads DAMVIQNPRYQVTQFGKPVTLSCSQTLNHNVMYWYQQKSSQAPKLLFHYYDKDFNNEADTPDNFQSRRPNTSFCFLDIRSPGLGDTAMYLCATSSMTSSLGTGELFFGEGSRLTVL.

The table lists this clonotype with many counts. The chain recombines TRBV7-9 with TRBJ2-2; TRBD2 might be the D (5 bases). The CDR3 sequence is 16 residues long. V lost 11 bases and J lost 4, with 23 bases in between. CDR1 and CDR2 from the germline V gene are SEHNR and FQNEAQ (reference sequence). CDR3 in DNA: TGTGCCCTCCGGCGAGTAGATGTTCGGGGCACCGGGGAGCTGTTTTTT. Its translation is CALRRVDVRGTGELFF.

Details on this clonotype: A much larger clone is a single base away; this may be a read error. Without the conserved terminal phenylalanine or tryptophan, this CDR3 likely stems from a read error. The chain recombines TRBV7-2 with TRBJ2-5; D unresolved. The CDR3 has 8 amino acids. The V gene's germline CDR1 is SGHTA and CDR2 FQGNSA. V lost 8 bases to trimming and J lost 5 bases, with 0 bases between them. This CDR3 reads CASETQYS. CDR3 in DNA: TGTGCCAGCGAGACCCAGTACTCC.

The chain couples TRBV10-2 to TRBJ2-7; a weak D match, TRBD1 (6 bases). The germline V gene encodes CDR1 WSHSY and CDR2 SAAADI. The CDR3 contains 14 residues. Deletions cut 8 bases from V and 0 bases from J, with 14 bases between. In DNA form, the CDR3 reads TGCGCCAGCGAGAGCGTGGACAGCTCCTACGAGCAGTACTTC. Protein product: CASESVDSSYEQYF.

This chain joins TRBV2 and TRBJ2-2; the match to TRBD2 covers 7 bases. The CDR3 length is 14 residues. Germline assignment: CDR1 SNHLY and CDR2 FYNNEI. Trimming at V came to 4 bases and at J to 5 bases, leaving 4 bases not matched to a gene. The DNA for the CDR3 is TGTGCCAGCAGTGCCTGGGGGGGGACCGGGGAGCTGTTTTTT. Its translation is CASSAWGGTGELFF.

This clonotype has only a few counts. The chain uses TRBV19 and TRBJ2-1, with 9 bases identical to TRBD1. Unmatched junction bases numbered 11, after V lost 5 bases and J lost 9 bases. The CDR3 consists of 15 residues. Per germline, CDR1 LNHDA and CDR2 SQIVND (reference sequence). CDR3 in DNA: TGTGCCAGTAGTTTCCGGGACAGGGTGTTTGCTGAGCAGTTCTTC. Encoded protein: CASSFRDRVFAEQFF.

V gene TRBV20-1 combines with J gene TRBJ2-5; 7 bases agree with TRBD2. The CDR3 spans 13 residues. The V segment lost 3 bases and the J segment 2 bases; nucleotides outside the gene matches: 3. The germline V gene has CDR1 DFQATT and CDR2 SNEGSKA (reference sequence). The CDR3 protein is CSASGGIQETQYF. CDR3 sequence (DNA): TGCAGTGCTAGCGGGGGGATTCAAGAGACCCAGTACTTC.

V usage is TRBV19 and J usage is TRBJ1-1; 8 nucleotides align to TRBD1. The CDR3 runs 14 residues. With 3 bases clipped from V and 7 bases from J, the junction kept 7 bases outside the gene matches. Germline CDR1 LNHDA, CDR2 SQIVND (reference sequence). CDR3 nucleotides: TGTGCCAGTAGTATCGTCCAGGGGGCGATTGAAGCTTTCTTT. This encodes CASSIVQGAIEAFF.

This rearrangement joins TRBV27 to TRBJ2-7, with D possibly matching TRBD1 (6 bases). CDR1 is MNHEY, CDR2 SMNVEV, per germline (reference sequence). The CDR3 sequence is 14 residues long. The V and J ends lost 5 bases and 3 bases respectively, with 14 bases between them. The CDR3 DNA follows: TGTGCCAGCAGTATGGCCGAGGGGGTCTACGAGCAGTACTTC. This gives the protein CASSMAEGVYEQYF.

The rearrangement links TRBV7-9 to TRBJ1-1, with D hard to call. V shed 6 bases and J shed 6 bases, with 11 bases lying between them. Per germline, CDR1 SEHNR and CDR2 FQNEAQ (reference sequence). There are 12 residues in the CDR3. CDR3 sequence (DNA): TGTGCCAGCAGTCGTCGGATCCCTGAAGCTTTCTTT. Protein sequence: CASSRRIPEAFF.

A note on this clonotype: A read error may produce the germline difference seen at one junction end. This sequence joins TRBV4-1 and TRBJ1-6; TRBD1 might be the D (5 bases). Germline CDR1 is MGHRA and CDR2 is YSYEKL. CDR3 length equals 19 residues. Here the CDR3 reads CASSQDGGLPSSYNSPIHF. The CDR3 region has the DNA TGCGCCAGCAGCCAAGACGGGGGACTTCCGAGCTCCTATAATTCACCCATCCACTTT.

This chain links TRBV6-1 with TRBJ2-5; D perhaps matches TRBD2 (7 bases). The CDR3 consists of 12 residues. V was clipped by 8 bases and J by 4 bases, with 11 bases between them. Germline CDR1 and CDR2: MNHNS and SASEGT. CDR3 sequence: CASWRGRETQYF. CDR3 in DNA: TGTGCCAGCTGGCGGGGGCGAGAGACCCAGTACTTC.

This chain connects TRBV6-5 to TRBJ1-2; D is possibly TRBD1 (6 bases). The CDR3 is 15 amino acids. V was cut by 6 bases and J by 3 bases, with 17 bases left in between. Germline V CDR1 and CDR2: MNHEY, SVGAGI. The CDR3 nucleotides are TGTGCCAGCAGGCCTACGGGGGGCGCCGACTATGGCTACACCTTC. Protein sequence: CASRPTGGADYGYTF.

The chain links TRBV25-1 to TRBJ2-1; unclear D gene. Deletions cut 3 bases from V and 6 bases from J, with 15 bases between. The CDR3 totals 15 residues. CDR1 is MGHDK, CDR2 SYGVNS, per germline. The CDR3 region has the DNA TGTGCCAGCAGTGAGGGGATACCGAGAGGCAATGAGCAGTTCTTC. Its protein is CASSEGIPRGNEQFF.

This clonotype has more than one count but fewer than ten. CDR3 sequence (DNA): TGTGCTAGTGGTTTTACAGGGGCTACTATAGTGAGAACTGAAGCTTTCTTT. It encodes CASGFTGATIVRTEAFF. The chain has TRBV12-5 and TRBJ1-1; TRBD1 aligns across 7 bases. The V and J ends lost 3 bases and 5 bases, in that order; junction bases with no gene match: 15. The CDR3 is made up of 17 amino acids. Germline V lookup: CDR1 LGHNT, CDR2 FRNRAP.

The chain links TRBV20-1 to TRBJ1-5, with a weak D call TRBD1 (6 bases). Germline CDR1 DFQATT, CDR2 SNEGSKA (reference sequence). This CDR3 is 14 amino acids long. With 1 base removed from V and 4 bases from J, the gap between germline ends came to 11 bases. CDR3: CSARVRGENQPQHF. The CDR3 DNA reads TGCAGTGCTAGAGTCAGGGGCGAGAATCAGCCCCAGCATTTT.

The chain employs TRBV5-5 and TRBJ1-2; D remains unclear. This CDR3 region has 13 residues. V gave up 0 bases and J gave up 8 bases, with 11 bases separating them. In germline, CDR1 is SGHKS, CDR2 YYEKEE (reference sequence). The CDR3, as DNA: TGTGCCAGCAGCTTGGCCGGGGAACCGGGCTACACCTTC. Protein: CASSLAGEPGYTF. The variable domain in full, completed from reference TRBV5-5 and TRBJ1-2, reads DAGVTQSPTHLIKTRGQQVTLRCSPISGHKSVSWYQQVLGQGPQFIFQYYEKEERGRGNFPDRFSARQFPNYSSELNVNALLLGDSALYLCASSLAGEPGYTFGSGTRLTVV.

The CDR3 is CASSLRTAMNVGTEAFF. The CDR3 region has the DNA TGTGCCAGCAGTTTAAGGACAGCTATGAACGTTGGCACTGAAGCTTTCTTT. This sequence joins TRBV28 and TRBJ1-1; TRBD1 might be the D (6 bases). The germline V gene has CDR1 MDHEN and CDR2 SYDVKM. Between the trimmed V and J ends, which lost 2 bases and 4 bases, there was a span of 20 bases. This CDR3 is 17 amino acids long.

This clonotype was counted many times. V and J are TRBV7-2 and TRBJ1-1; 8 nucleotides match TRBD1. The CDR3 sequence is 13 residues long. The germline gives CDR1 SGHTA, CDR2 FQGNSA. Germline trimming cut 8 bases from V and 3 bases from J; bases unmatched to any gene: 5. The CDR3 nucleotides are TGTGCCAGCGGACAGGGAAGGGACACTGAAGCTTTCTTT. Translated: CASGQGRDTEAFF.

As to this clonotype: The junction shows a germline mismatch at one end, possibly a read error. V is TRBV7-3 and J is TRBJ2-5, with D uncertain. Germline V gene lookup returns CDR1 SGHTA and CDR2 FQGTGA. This CDR3 is 13 amino acids long. CDR3 loop: CVSSLFSSETQYF. CDR3 sequence (DNA): TGTGTCAGCAGCTTATTCAGTTCGGAGACCCAGTACTTC.

The chain has TRBV7-6 and TRBJ2-3; D not certain. Deletions cut 7 bases from V and 0 bases from J, with 5 bases between. Germline lookup yields CDR1 SGHVS and CDR2 FNYEAQ. The CDR3 loop spans 12 amino acids. CDR3 coding DNA: TGTGCCAGCACCACTAGCACAGATACGCAGTATTTT. Translated: CASTTSTDTQYF.

This clonotype was counted ten times or more. The chain carries TRBV7-2 and TRBJ1-5, with D possibly being TRBD1 (6 bases). CDR1 and CDR2 (germline): SGHTA, FQGNSA. V shed 3 bases and J shed 4 bases, with 13 bases lying between them. The CDR3 has 15 residues. CDR3 DNA: TGTGCCAGCAGCTTTGGGCAGGGGACTAATCAGCCCCAGCATTTT. Its translation is CASSFGQGTNQPQHF.